The 24 T cell receptor beta chains listed next were all sequenced from one sample in a study of regulatory T cells in long-lasting Graves disease. To make TCR beta libraries, researchers used iRepertoire HTBI primers and Arm-PCR of CDR3 regions. TCRdb processed the multiplex PCR reads anew with MiXCR; each CDR3 protein has one entry. Of around 250,000 distinct CDR3 sequences in the sample, about 16% were seen once. Time point noted: newly diagnosed GD, antithyroid drugs for less than 3 months. Making the TCR library involved RNA that had been extracted from PBMCs. Source: peripheral blood mononuclear cells (PBMCs), taken at new diagnosis, from a patient treated with antithyroid drugs. Receptors originate from a female donor with Graves disease.

The chain is built from TRBV3-1 and TRBJ2-5, with 12 bases that match TRBD2. The germline CDR1 and CDR2 sequences are LGHDT and YNNKEL (reference sequence). The CDR3 is 17 residues long. Trimming removed 6 bases from V and 5 bases from J; junction bases left unmatched: 13. The CDR3: CASRTTKTSGSDETQYF. The CDR3 bases are TGTGCCAGCAGAACCACCAAGACTAGCGGGAGCGATGAGACCCAGTACTTC.

This clonotype occurred many times. V gene TRBV29-1 combines with J gene TRBJ1-3, with a weak D call TRBD1 (5 bases). There are 15 residues in the CDR3. The V end was cut by 2 bases, the J end by 5 bases, with 16 bases between. Germline V gene data show CDR1 as SQVTM and CDR2 as ANQGSEA. CDR3: CSVETPNGGRNTIYF. CDR3 nucleotide sequence: TGCAGCGTTGAAACCCCCAATGGGGGGAGAAACACCATATATTTT.

Concerning this clonotype itself: The likely explanation is a read error, given a far larger clone one base away. The chain joins TRBV9 to TRBJ1-2; D remains unclear. V was shortened by 7 bases and J by 0 bases, with 10 bases between the two germline ends. This CDR3 is 13 amino acids long. Germline V gives CDR1 SGDLS, CDR2 YYNGEE. As DNA, the CDR3 is TGTGCCAGCGGAACATCACCTAACTATGGCTACACCTTC. It encodes CASGTSPNYGYTF.

There are many counts of this clonotype. The chain recombines TRBV27 with TRBJ1-5; D is uncertain. CDR1 and CDR2 (germline): MNHEY, SMNVEV (reference sequence). The CDR3 is 14 residues long. The V gene lost 5 bases and the J gene lost 7 bases, with 15 bases spanning the gap. The DNA of the CDR3 is TGTGCCAGCAGTCCTGCCACTTCTTTCCAGCCCCAGCATTTT. Translated, it gives CASSPATSFQPQHF.

This clonotype appeared many times. At one boundary the junction diverges from the germline segment, which might be a read error. The J gene is TRBJ2-5, the V gene TRBV5-1, with D hard to call. In germline, CDR1 is SGHRS, CDR2 YFSETQ. The CDR3 is 17 amino acids. This chain's CDR3 is CASSYGPQAIRKETQYF. CDR3 nucleotide sequence: TGTGCCAGCAGCTACGGCCCGCAGGCCATTCGGAAAGAGACCCAGTACTTC.

The V gene is TRBV10-3, the J gene TRBJ2-3; tentatively, D is TRBD2 (6 bases). V lost 6 bases and J 0 bases, leaving 10 bases between the germline ends. The CDR3 sequence is 14 residues long. The germline gives CDR1 ENHRY, CDR2 SYGVKD. CDR3 nucleotides: TGTGCCATCAGGATCAGCGGGAGCACAGATACGCAGTATTTT. Encoded protein: CAIRISGSTDTQYF.

This clonotype came up many times. The rearrangement joins TRBV5-6 to TRBJ2-7; D perhaps matches TRBD1 (5 bases). CDR1 SGHDT and CDR2 YYEEEE come from the germline V gene. V was shortened by 1 base and J by 0 bases, with 11 bases between the two germline ends. The CDR3 spans 15 residues. CDR3 region: CASSLWGTVSYEQYF. The CDR3 DNA follows: TGTGCCAGCAGCTTGTGGGGCACGGTCTCCTACGAGCAGTACTTC.

This chain's CDR3 is CSATRGDRGGGYTF. The CDR3 bases are TGCAGTGCTACGAGGGGGGACAGGGGTGGTGGCTACACCTTC. The chain has TRBV20-1 and TRBJ1-2; TRBD1 matches at 10 bases. This CDR3 comprises 14 residues. The trim removed 4 bases at V and 7 bases at J, leaving 9 bases unmatched. Germline loops: CDR1 DFQATT, CDR2 SNEGSKA (reference sequence).

This clonotype has ten or more counts. J is TRBJ2-7 and V is TRBV29-1; D is ambiguous. Germline CDR1 and CDR2: SQVTM and ANQGSEA. V was shortened by 5 bases and J by 5 bases, with 16 bases between the two germline ends. The CDR3 loop spans 13 amino acids. CDR3 loop: CSVHAGVSNEQYF. CDR3 DNA: TGCAGCGTTCATGCCGGTGTATCGAACGAGCAGTACTTC.

This clonotype has ten or more counts. V usage is TRBV18 and J usage is TRBJ1-6; D is unresolved. Trimming pared 6 bases from V and 6 bases from J, leaving 12 bases between. The CDR3 covers 14 residues. Germline-derived CDR1 and CDR2 are KGHSH and LQKENI. This CDR3 is CASSDLGFNSPLHF. CDR3 DNA sequence: TGTGCCAGCTCTGACCTCGGGTTTAATTCACCCCTCCACTTT.

This clonotype showed up many times. The CDR3 bases are TGTGCCAGTAGCGACAGAGCCACTGCAACTAATGAAAAACTGTTTTTT. The encoded protein is CASSDRATATNEKLFF. The chain combines TRBV19 with TRBJ1-4, with D possibly matching TRBD1 (5 bases). V dropped 6 bases and J dropped 0 bases, with 14 bases sitting between them. CDR3 size: 16 residues. Germline CDR1 and CDR2: LNHDA and SQIVND (reference sequence).

The sample holds one count of this clonotype. A read error likely explains this, since a far larger clone differs by one base. The chain uses TRBV28 and TRBJ2-5; 9 bases fit TRBD1. The DNA end is a closer match to TRBJ2-1, so the J assignment may be wrong. Per germline, CDR1 MDHEN and CDR2 SYDVKM. The CDR3 consists of 16 residues. The DNA of the CDR3 is TGTGCCAGCAGCGTCCTTGTGGGACAGGGATTGAATGAGCAGTTCTTC. Its translation: CASSVLVGQGLNEQFF.

V is TRBV24-1 and J is TRBJ2-1; TRBD2 aligns across 9 bases. The CDR3 loop spans 15 amino acids. In germline, CDR1 is KGHDR, CDR2 SFDVKD. V lost 8 bases and J lost 6; bases outside the gene matches: 10. The CDR3 DNA is TGTGCCACCATGCGCGGGGGGGCCTCTGTCAATGAGCAGTTCTTC. Protein product: CATMRGGASVNEQFF.

The J gene is TRBJ2-7, the V gene TRBV29-1; D possibly corresponds to TRBD1 (8 bases). Germline V lookup: CDR1 SQVTM, CDR2 ANQGSEA. With 8 bases removed from V and 2 bases from J, the gap between germline ends came to 22 bases. This CDR3 contains 15 residues. CDR3 in DNA: TGCAGCTTATCGGCAGGGGGCGCGGGGGCCTACGAGCAGTACTTC. Its protein product is CSLSAGGAGAYEQYF.

J is TRBJ2-1 and V is TRBV29-1, with TRBD2 as a possible D gene (5 bases). Germline CDR1 is SQVTM and CDR2 is ANQGSEA. Trimming pared 3 bases from V and 11 bases from J, leaving 11 bases between. The length of the CDR3 is 11 residues. CDR3 bases: TGCAGCGTTGAGGTACTAGTGAAGCAGTTCTTC. Translation: CSVEVLVKQFF.

The chain employs TRBV12-3 or TRBV12-4 and TRBJ2-3; tentatively, D is TRBD2 (6 bases). The CDR3 is 16 amino acids. V was trimmed by 5 bases and J by 4 bases, leaving 19 bases between them. CDR3 sequence: CASSSWDSRGADTQYF. In DNA form, the CDR3 reads TGTGCCAGCAGTAGCTGGGACTCAAGAGGCGCAGATACGCAGTATTTT.

This clonotype showed up many times. The genes are TRBV3-1 and TRBJ1-3, with 7 nucleotides matching TRBD1. Germline V CDR1 and CDR2: LGHDT, YNNKEL (reference sequence). The length of the CDR3 is 15 residues. V lost 3 bases, J lost 0 bases, and 2 bases stayed unmatched. The CDR3 loop reads CASSQGQFSGNTIYF. The CDR3 DNA sequence: TGTGCCAGCAGCCAGGGACAGTTCTCTGGAAACACCATATATTTT.

The chain employs TRBV6-1 and TRBJ1-5; D gene ambiguous. V was pared by 2 bases and J by 6 bases, with 8 bases between. The CDR3 loop spans 13 amino acids. Germline CDR1 is MNHNS and CDR2 is SASEGT. CDR3 amino acids: CASSELPGQPQHF. For the CDR3, the DNA is TGTGCCAGCAGTGAACTACCGGGTCAGCCCCAGCATTTT.

This clonotype was seen many times. This rearrangement joins TRBV9 to TRBJ2-5; TRBD2 matches at 11 bases. V gave up 0 bases and J gave up 5 bases; unmatched junction bases: 6. The CDR3 consists of 16 residues. CDR1 is SGDLS and CDR2 is YYNGEE in the germline V gene. The CDR3 reads CASSVGHSGRAETQYF. CDR3 bases: TGTGCCAGCAGCGTAGGTCATAGCGGGAGGGCTGAGACCCAGTACTTC.

This clonotype was seen at least ten times. This chain joins TRBV24-1 and TRBJ2-1; D gene unclear. The CDR3 is made up of 13 amino acids. Between the trimmed V and J ends, which lost 5 bases and 7 bases, there was a span of 11 bases. The germline CDR1 and CDR2 sequences are KGHDR and SFDVKD. The CDR3 DNA is TGTGCCACCAGTGGAGGAACAAATAATGAGCAGTTCTTC. The encoded protein is CATSGGTNNEQFF.

This clonotype was recorded many times. The chain combines TRBV11-2 with TRBJ1-2; 7 positions agree with TRBD1. The V gene end was trimmed by 5 bases and the J gene end by 3 bases; junction bases not matched to a gene: 9. In germline, CDR1 is SGHAT, CDR2 FQNNGV. The CDR3 totals 15 residues. The CDR3 DNA is TGTGCCAGCAGCCGTGACAGGGAGGGGGACTATGGCTACACCTTC. Translated: CASSRDREGDYGYTF.

The sample holds many counts of this clonotype. The CDR3 bases are TGTGCCAGCAGCCTTAGCGGGTCTCATAATGAGCAGTTCTTC. Its translation: CASSLSGSHNEQFF. V usage is TRBV7-2 and J usage is TRBJ2-1; TRBD2 matches 7 bases. This CDR3 region has 14 residues. Losses at the gene ends were 5 bases for V and 7 bases for J; bases not matched to a gene: 8. Germline loops: CDR1 SGHTA, CDR2 FQGNSA.

This clonotype appeared many times. The rearrangement joins TRBV3-1 to TRBJ1-3; the D is unclear. The CDR3 length is 13 residues. Germline loops: CDR1 LGHDT, CDR2 YNNKEL (reference sequence). V lost 0 bases and J 2 bases, leaving 2 bases between the germline ends. The CDR3 nucleotides read TGTGCCAGCAGCCAAGAGCCTGGAAACACCATATATTTT. The encoded protein is CASSQEPGNTIYF.

This clonotype was detected ten times or more. The V and J genes are TRBV11-3 and TRBJ2-5, with 8 bases fitting TRBD1. Trimming cost V 4 bases and J 3 bases; bases outside gene matches: 7. There are 15 residues in the CDR3. Germline V CDR1 and CDR2: SGHNT, YENEEA. CDR3 residues: CASSSRAGGEETQYF. CDR3 coding DNA: TGTGCCAGCAGCTCACGAGCAGGGGGCGAAGAGACCCAGTACTTC.